This T cell receptor beta chain was captured by sequencing in a study of shared clonotypes between healthy human individuals. Study-wide findings and caveats: Sampling involved blood alone; tissue repertoires likely differ.

The CDR3 is made up of 15 amino acids. Germline V gene sequence: CDR1 MNHNY, CDR2 SVGAGI (reference sequence). V lost 2 bases and J lost 5, with 13 bases in between. For this clone: The antigen is not known.

Authors' analysis steps: ImmunoSEQ junction-only sequences lacked quality scores, so their filtering differed. The protocol was immunoSEQ multiplex PCR, while the TCRdb copy is restricted to in-frame clones and leaves out a portion. V and J calls and clone size follow that table, whereas D and trimming were derived from the DNA. The sample includes around 510,000 clones, around 81% of them seen just once. The donors were adults (healthy and HIV-negative) with no recent acute infections or vaccinations. Donors were Caucasian adults residing in Nashville, Tennessee, USA. The receptor was isolated from a woman aged 40 to 50 in good health. Some clones in this sample may be carry-over from other donors' samples. V and J are TRBV6-6 and TRBJ2-4, with D perhaps assigned TRBD1 or TRBD2 (5 bases each). Sequences were obtained from PBMCs. The CDR3 reads CASSYEGDGQNIQYF. In nucleotides, the CDR3 is TGTGCCAGCAGTTACGAAGGGGACGGACAAAACATTCAGTACTTC.